A single sample gave rise to the 26 T cell receptor beta chains below, sequenced in a study of Ad26.COV2.S vaccination and SARS-CoV-2 variants. Measured with immunoSEQ multiplex PCR; TCRdb has only the in-frame clones, and not every one. The data contain approximately 150,000 clones, roughly 90% of them seen just once; the ten biggest clones take up 5%. The sample consisted of peripheral blood, taken after recovery from COVID-19. Every receptor here comes from a human donor who had recovered from COVID-19.

V usage is TRBV19 and J usage is TRBJ1-1, with TRBD1 as a possible D gene (5 bases). The CDR3 extends over 13 amino acids. The V gene lost 6 bases and the J gene lost 1 base, with 9 bases spanning the gap. CDR1 is LNHDA, CDR2 SQIVND, per germline (reference sequence). The CDR3 region has the DNA TGTGCCAGTAGGGCAGGGCCGAACACTGAAGCTTTCTTT. Its protein is CASRAGPNTEAFF. Full variable domain (remainder filled in from reference TRBV19 and TRBJ1-1): DGGITQSPKYLFRKEGQNVTLSCEQNLNHDAMYWYRQDPGQGLRLIYYSQIVNDFQKGDIAEGYSVSREKKESFPLTVTSAQKNPTAFYLCASRAGPNTEAFFGQGTRLTVV.

The rearrangement joins TRBV12-3 or TRBV12-4 to TRBJ1-1; no reliable D call. The ends were cut back, 6 bases at V and 7 bases at J, with 9 bases in the middle. The CDR3 is 11 residues long. The CDR3 reads CASRLRREAFF. In DNA form, the CDR3 reads TGTGCCAGCAGACTACGTCGTGAAGCTTTCTTT.

J is TRBJ2-6 and V is TRBV5-4, with a weak D call TRBD1 (5 bases). V lost 2 bases and J lost 2, with 8 bases in between. CDR1 and CDR2 from the germline V gene are SGHNT and YYREEE (reference sequence). The CDR3 contains 15 residues. The CDR3: CASSLSGTGANVLTF. In nucleotides, the CDR3 is TGTGCCAGCAGCTTATCAGGGACTGGGGCCAACGTCCTGACTTTC.

The rearrangement joins TRBV5-5 to TRBJ1-4; D gene uncertain. Germline CDR1 reads SGHKS; CDR2 reads YYEKEE (reference sequence). V lost 3 bases and J 8 bases, leaving 5 bases between the germline ends. This CDR3 has 11 residues. CDR3 region: CASSSTEKLFF. The CDR3, as DNA: TGTGCCAGCAGCTCGACAGAAAAACTGTTTTTT.

V is TRBV19 and J is TRBJ1-6; D unresolved. V shed 4 bases and J shed 9 bases, with 10 bases lying between them. This CDR3 spans 13 amino acids. Germline CDR1 and CDR2: LNHDA and SQIVND (reference sequence). The CDR3 nucleotides are TGTGCCAGTAGTACACTCAATGGTTCACCCCTCCACTTT. Translation: CASSTLNGSPLHF.

A note on this clone: Its ends do not fully match the called genes, so a read error is possible. The V call is TRBV27, the J call TRBJ1-2, with D unclear. The CDR3 runs to 9 residues. In germline, CDR1 is MNHEY, CDR2 SMNVEV (reference sequence). The CDR3 loop is CASSWAGVF. In DNA, the CDR3 is TGTGCCAGCAGTTGGGCAGGAGTCTTC.

This chain connects TRBV2 to TRBJ2-4; 9 bases match TRBD1. Trimming cost V 1 base and J 8 bases; bases outside gene matches: 3. CDR3 length: 14 amino acids. CDR1 and CDR2 (germline): SNHLY, FYNNEI. CDR3 in DNA: TGTGCCAGCAGTGAAGGGACAGGGGTGGACATTCAGTACTTC. It specifies CASSEGTGVDIQYF.

The rearrangement joins TRBV29-1 to TRBJ2-5, with TRBD1 as a possible D gene (6 bases). The CDR3 runs 14 residues. Deletions cut 7 bases from V and 9 bases from J, with 24 bases between. Germline V gene data show CDR1 as SQVTM and CDR2 as ANQGSEA. The CDR3 loop reads CSAPSTGPLAAQYF. In nucleotides, the CDR3 is TGCAGCGCCCCCTCGACAGGACCCCTTGCGGCCCAGTACTTC.

The V gene is TRBV10-2, the J gene TRBJ2-3; 9 bases fit TRBD1. This CDR3 has 18 residues. The V segment lost 5 bases and the J segment 3 bases; nucleotides outside the gene matches: 15. From germline, CDR1 is WSHSY and CDR2 SAAADI. The CDR3 nucleotides are TGCGCCAGCAGTTTTCTATTAACAGGGGGCGAAGGGACAGATACGCAGTATTTT. Translation gives CASSFLLTGGEGTDTQYF.

The rearrangement joins TRBV7-6 to TRBJ2-7; possible D gene TRBD1, 5 bases. V dropped 5 bases and J dropped 0 bases, with 11 bases sitting between them. The CDR3 covers 14 residues. Germline V gene sequence: CDR1 SGHVS, CDR2 FNYEAQ. The CDR3 DNA reads TGTGCCAGCAGCCCCCTAAGGGGCTCCTACGAGCAGTACTTC. Its translation: CASSPLRGSYEQYF.

The CDR3 DNA sequence: TGTGCCAGTAGTATTCCGGGACAGGGTCTTATTGAGCAGTACTTC. Translating gives CASSIPGQGLIEQYF. This sequence joins TRBV19 and TRBJ2-7, with TRBD1 identical over 9 bases. Germline V CDR1 and CDR2: LNHDA, SQIVND (reference sequence). This CDR3 has 15 residues. V lost 3 bases, J lost 7 bases, and 10 bases stayed unmatched.

In its sample, this clone was seen once. The rearrangement joins TRBV9 to TRBJ2-1; TRBD2 agrees at 8 bases. The germline CDR1 and CDR2 sequences are SGDLS and YYNGEE. J was trimmed by 0 bases and V by 3 bases; bases with no gene match: 2. The CDR3 is 15 amino acids. The CDR3 coding sequence is TGTGCCAGCAGCGGAGGGACTAGCTCCTACAATGAGCAGTTCTTC. Translation gives CASSGGTSSYNEQFF. Filled out from reference TRBV9 and TRBJ2-1, the complete variable domain reads DSGVTQTPKHLITATGQRVTLRCSPRSGDLSVYWYQQSLDQGLQFLIQYYNGEERAKGNILERFSAQQFPDLHSELNLSSLELGDSALYFCASSGGTSSYNEQFFGPGTRLTVL.

V gene TRBV7-9 combines with J gene TRBJ1-2; 10 nucleotides align to TRBD1. This CDR3 has 17 residues. The V segment lost 5 bases and the J segment 1 base; nucleotides outside the gene matches: 10. Germline lookup yields CDR1 SEHNR and CDR2 FQNEAQ (reference sequence). This CDR3 reads CASSANRGTGDNYGYTF. The CDR3 region has the DNA TGTGCCAGCAGCGCAAACAGGGGGACAGGGGATAACTATGGCTACACCTTC.

The chain is built from TRBV28 and TRBJ1-2; no firm D call. Germline assignment: CDR1 MDHEN and CDR2 SYDVKM. The CDR3 is made up of 16 amino acids. Trimming left V 1 base short and J 0 bases short, with 12 bases between. CDR3 sequence: CASSLLGREPNYGYTF. DNA for the CDR3: TGTGCCAGCAGTTTATTAGGCCGGGAACCTAACTATGGCTACACCTTC.

V gene TRBV4-1 combines with J gene TRBJ1-2, with D uncertain. Trimming took 0 bases from V and 7 from J, leaving 15 bases between them. CDR3 size: 15 residues. CDR1 and CDR2 (germline): MGHRA, YSYEKL. CDR3 DNA sequence: TGCGCCAGCAGCCAAGATATGGGAGAGGGCCCTGGCTACACCTTC. Translating it yields CASSQDMGEGPGYTF.

The rearrangement joins TRBV11-2 to TRBJ1-2; no definite D call. The CDR3 totals 17 residues. Germline CDR1 is SGHAT and CDR2 is FQNNGV. Trimming removed 3 bases at V and 3 bases at J, with 20 bases between. The CDR3 reads CASSFLKGGLLDYGYTF. DNA of the CDR3: TGTGCCAGCAGCTTCCTCAAGGGAGGGCTATTGGACTATGGCTACACCTTC.

This clone was seen a single time. This rearrangement joins TRBV6-5 to TRBJ1-4; 7 nucleotides agree with TRBD1. Germline CDR1 MNHEY, CDR2 SVGAGI. There are 12 residues in the CDR3. V dropped 7 bases and J dropped 8; count of bases not matched to a gene: 4. CDR3 DNA sequence: TGTGCCAGCAATCCGACAGGGGAAAAACTGTTTTTT. It codes for CASNPTGEKLFF.

This clone was counted only a few times. This chain connects TRBV11-2 to TRBJ1-1; unclear D gene. CDR1 and CDR2 from the germline V gene are SGHAT and FQNNGV. This CDR3 is built from 13 residues. The V gene lost 2 bases and the J gene lost 1 base, with 5 bases spanning the gap. CDR3 amino acids: CASSLFENTEAFF. The CDR3 DNA follows: TGTGCCAGCAGCTTATTCGAGAACACTGAAGCTTTCTTT.

The J gene is TRBJ1-1, the V gene TRBV6-5, with D hard to call. The CDR3 extends over 14 amino acids. CDR1 and CDR2 (germline): MNHEY, SVGAGI. Trimming shortened V by 3 bases and J by 5 bases, and 13 bases separated the two germline ends. CDR3 coding DNA: TGTGCCAGCAGTTATAATAAAGGGTTGACTGAAGCTTTCTTT. Translation gives CASSYNKGLTEAFF.

The gene calls are TRBV6-5 and TRBJ2-1, with 9 bases that match TRBD2. The CDR3 has 14 amino acids. Germline-derived CDR1 and CDR2 are MNHEY and SVGAGI. With 2 bases clipped from V and 7 bases from J, the junction kept 3 bases outside the gene matches. The CDR3 is CASSYQRGVNEQFF. In nucleotides, the CDR3 is TGTGCCAGCAGTTACCAGCGGGGGGTGAATGAGCAGTTCTTC.

J is TRBJ2-2 and V is TRBV7-9, with D perhaps matching TRBD1 or TRBD2 (5 bases each). Trimming removed 5 bases from V and 4 bases from J, with 14 bases in between. Germline V gives CDR1 SEHNR, CDR2 FQNEAQ (reference sequence). The CDR3 has 15 residues. The CDR3 nucleotides are TGTGCCAGCAGCCTTCTTACCGGGGCCACCGGGGAGCTGTTTTTT. Protein sequence: CASSLLTGATGELFF.

The chain uses TRBV7-8 and TRBJ1-1; D is ambiguous. CDR1 and CDR2 from the germline V gene are SGHVS and FQNEAQ. The CDR3 length is 14 residues. V was pared by 5 bases and J by 4 bases, with 14 bases between. This CDR3 reads CASSPPRRPTEAFF. CDR3 DNA sequence: TGTGCCAGCAGCCCCCCCAGGAGGCCCACTGAAGCTTTCTTT.

This clone was picked up a small number of times. The chain's CDR3 is CASSFADRAGEQYF. CDR3 DNA sequence: TGTGCCAGCAGTTTTGCGGACAGGGCTGGTGAGCAGTACTTC. This rearrangement joins TRBV27 to TRBJ2-7, with 8 bases that match TRBD1. There are 14 residues in the CDR3. V gave up 3 bases and J gave up 7 bases; unmatched junction bases: 8. The germline V gene encodes CDR1 MNHEY and CDR2 SMNVEV (reference sequence).

This clone has a single count. The chain is built from TRBV2 and TRBJ2-2; D might be TRBD1 (5 bases). The V gene's germline CDR1 is SNHLY and CDR2 FYNNEI. V was shortened by 6 bases and J by 2 bases, with 13 bases between the two germline ends. This CDR3 has 15 amino acids. CDR3 nucleotides: TGTGCCAGCAGGTGGCAGGGTGACAACACCGGGGAGCTGTTTTTT. This translates into CASRWQGDNTGELFF.

The gene calls are TRBV10-2 and TRBJ2-1; no definite D call. The CDR3 runs 12 residues. Per germline, CDR1 WSHSY and CDR2 SAAADI. Trimming took 3 bases from V and 6 from J, leaving 6 bases between them. In nucleotides, the CDR3 is TGCGCCAGCAGTGATATGGCCAATGAGCAGTTCTTC. Encoded protein: CASSDMANEQFF.

The chain employs TRBV28 and TRBJ1-5; D gene ambiguous. V gave up 8 bases and J gave up 0 bases, with 14 bases separating them. Germline assignment: CDR1 MDHEN and CDR2 SYDVKM. The CDR3 sequence is 15 residues long. In DNA form, the CDR3 reads TGTGCCAGCGGGGAGAGGTTCTATAGCAATCAGCCCCAGCATTTT. Residues: CASGERFYSNQPQHF.